This is a list of T cell receptor beta chains from one sample in a study of identical twins. In TCRdb, the 5' RACE reads were re-called with MiXCR into one record per CDR3 protein. Of roughly 260,000 distinct CDR3 sequences listed, over 12% are singletons. The sample comprised memory (CD45RO+) T cells sorted from blood. The receptors originated from a woman between 18 and 29 years old in good health. Both conserved end residues are part of each CDR3. A D gene is named only where the DNA matches it firmly. The size field is filled for only some rows; it gives once, few, many or a size class.

clone size,D gene,V gene,J gene,CDR3 DNA,CDR3 protein
NA,NA,TRBV5-1,TRBJ2-2,TGCGCCAGCAGCCCGGACGGGGACACCGTGGAGCTGTTTTTT,CASSPDGDTVELFF
NA,TRBD1,TRBV6-2/TRBV6-3,TRBJ2-3,TGTGCCAGCAGCCGACCCGGGACAGGTCTGAATACGCAGTATTTT,CASSRPGTGLNTQYF
few,NA,TRBV29-1,TRBJ2-1,TGCAGCGTTGCGACAGACCAATCCTACAATGAGCAGTTCTTC,CSVATDQSYNEQFF
few,NA,TRBV19,TRBJ2-7,TGTGCCAGTAGTATCGGGCAGGGGTCCTACGAGCAGTACTTC,CASSIGQGSYEQYF
few,NA,TRBV5-6,TRBJ2-7,TGTGCCAGCAGCTTGGATGACGGATCCTACGAGCAGTACTTC,CASSLDDGSYEQYF
few,TRBD2,TRBV10-1,TRBJ2-1,TGCGCCAGCAGTCCTCTTAGCGGGCCCTACAATGAGCAGTTCTTC,CASSPLSGPYNEQFF
few,NA,TRBV20-1,TRBJ2-3,TGCAGTGCTAGCCCCACAGATACGCAGTATTTT,CSASPTDTQYF
NA,NA,TRBV9,TRBJ1-2,TGTGCCAGCAGCGAGAGGGGGACTGTCGACGGCTACACCTTC,CASSERGTVDGYTF
few,TRBD1,TRBV10-3,TRBJ1-2,TGTGCCATCACCGGGACAGGGCATTCCTATGGCTACACCTTC,CAITGTGHSYGYTF
NA,NA,TRBV7-2,TRBJ2-1,TGTGCCAGCAGCTTAATGAGGGATGAGCAGTTCTTC,CASSLMRDEQFF
once,NA,TRBV19,TRBJ2-3,TGTGCCAGTAGTGCTTACATCGTTAGCACAGATACGCAGTATTTT,CASSAYIVSTDTQYF
once,NA,TRBV5-1,TRBJ2-2,TGCGCCAGCAGCTTGGCCGCGGCTAGCGTCGACACCGGGGAGCTGTTTTTT,CASSLAAASVDTGELFF
NA,TRBD2,TRBV3-1,TRBJ2-5,TGTGCCAGCAGCCAAGGTGCCAGCGGGGGGCAAGAGACCCAGTACTTC,CASSQGASGGQETQYF
few,NA,TRBV9,TRBJ1-2,TGTGCCAGCAGCCCGGAAGGACTTAACTATGGCTACACCTTC,CASSPEGLNYGYTF
NA,TRBD2,TRBV11-1,TRBJ2-2,TGTGCCAGCAGCCGTATTCAACTCAAAGGACTAGCGGGGGCGCACACCGGGGAGCTGTTTTTT,CASSRIQLKGLAGAHTGELFF
few,TRBD1,TRBV7-9,TRBJ2-7,TGTGCCAGCAGCCCGGGACAGGGGGCTAAGGGTTACGAGCAGTACTTC,CASSPGQGAKGYEQYF
NA,TRBD2,TRBV5-1,TRBJ2-3,TGCGCCAGCGCCACTAGCGGGGGCCTCACAGATACGCAGTATTTT,CASATSGGLTDTQYF
few,NA,TRBV6-5,TRBJ1-2,TGTGCCAGCAGTTACTCGATCAGATATGGCTACACCTTC,CASSYSIRYGYTF
many,TRBD2,TRBV27,TRBJ2-1,TGTGCCAGCAGTTTCCCAGGGACTAGCGGGAGTAATGAGCAGTTCTTC,CASSFPGTSGSNEQFF
NA,TRBD2,TRBV10-3,TRBJ2-7,TGTGCCATCAGTCCTAGCGGGAGAGGGAGCGAGCAGTACTTC,CAISPSGRGSEQYF
many,NA,TRBV20-1,TRBJ1-4,TGCAGTGCTATCGGGCCTAATGAAAAACTGTTTTTT,CSAIGPNEKLFF
many,NA,TRBV4-3,TRBJ2-6,TGCGCCAGCAGCCAAGAGTCGGGGACCGGGGCCAACGTCCTGACTTTC,CASSQESGTGANVLTF
NA,TRBD2,TRBV5-1,TRBJ2-5,TGCGCCAGCAGCTCCGCTTTAACTAGCGGTCAAGAGACCCAGTACTTC,CASSSALTSGQETQYF
NA,NA,TRBV6-1,TRBJ1-6,TGTGCCAGCAGCTCGGGCCTACTAAATAATTCACCCCTCCACTTT,CASSSGLLNNSPLHF
NA,NA,TRBV5-1,TRBJ1-5,TGCGCCAGCAGCCCGGACAGCGATTATAGCAATCAGCCCCAGCATTTT,CASSPDSDYSNQPQHF
NA,TRBD1,TRBV5-1,TRBJ2-7,TGCGCCAGCAGTCCAGGACAGGTGGGCGGCTACGAGCAGTACTTC,CASSPGQVGGYEQYF
few,TRBD1,TRBV5-1,TRBJ1-1,TGCGCCAGCAGCTTGGGATCCGGGACAGGGAACACTGAAGCTTTCTTT,CASSLGSGTGNTEAFF
few,NA,TRBV3-1,TRBJ2-1,TGTGCCAGCAGCCAAGAGGCTGAGCAGTTCTTC,CASSQEAEQFF
NA,NA,TRBV9,TRBJ1-3,TGTGCCAGCAGCGCGTTACAGGGAAGCTCTGGAAACACCATATATTTT,CASSALQGSSGNTIYF
many,NA,TRBV18,TRBJ1-5,TGTGCCAGCAGTGGGGACAGCAATCAGCCCCAGCATTTT,CASSGDSNQPQHF
NA,TRBD2,TRBV12-5,TRBJ2-5,TGTGCTAGTGGTTCAAGTCCCGGGACTAGCGGGAGATTCCGGGAGACCCAGTACTTC,CASGSSPGTSGRFRETQYF